These T cell receptor beta chains were read from a single sample in a study of shared clonotypes between healthy human individuals. Produced via immunoSEQ multiplex PCR; TCRdb's table is partial and in-frame only. The sample contains approximately 2.1 million clones, approximately 95% of which appear only once. The sequencing sample was made of naive CD4+ T cells from PBMCs. Receptors originate from a man between 18 and 29 years old in good health. Some clones in this sample may be carry-over from other donors' samples. Each CDR3 is given with its conserved first and last residue. Fields, in order: clone size, V gene, CDR3 length, D gene, J gene, CDR3 protein, CDR3 DNA. D genes are given only for firm matches. The listing skips clone size in some rows; elsewhere it reads once, few, many or a size class.

>.|TRBV5-1|15|.|TRBJ2-3
CASSLGGPRTDTQYF
TGCGCCAGCAGCTTGGGGGGTCCCCGCACAGATACGCAGTATTTT
>.|TRBV7-9|15|TRBD2|TRBJ2-1
CASSSPGLVSNEQFF
TGTGCCAGCAGCTCCCCGGGACTAGTATCCAATGAGCAGTTCTTC
>once|TRBV29-1|13|.|TRBJ2-3
CSIRPGSRDTQYF
TGCAGCATAAGACCGGGCTCGCGAGATACGCAGTATTTT
>.|TRBV7-9|18|TRBD1|TRBJ2-2
CASSHSPGGQGLTGELFF
TGTGCCAGCAGCCACAGCCCTGGGGGACAGGGGCTTACCGGGGAGCTGTTTTTT
>.|TRBV2|17|TRBD1|TRBJ2-3
CASRRASSTGGADTQYF
TGTGCCAGCAGGCGGGCTAGCTCGACAGGGGGGGCAGATACGCAGTATTTT
>.|TRBV4-1|13|.|TRBJ2-5
CASSQLPRETQYF
TGCGCCAGCAGCCAACTTCCACGTGAGACCCAGTACTTC
>few|TRBV6-4|13|.|TRBJ1-1
CASSDSMNTEAFF
TGTGCCAGCAGTGACTCGATGAACACTGAAGCTTTCTTT
>.|TRBV29-1|14|.|TRBJ2-3
CSVRAGVGTDTQYF
TGCAGCGTTCGGGCTGGGGTCGGGACAGATACGCAGTATTTT
>.|TRBV28|15|.|TRBJ2-7
CASSLYGTEAYEQYF
TGTGCCAGCAGTTTATATGGGACCGAAGCCTACGAGCAGTACTTC
>.|TRBV7-6|12|.|TRBJ2-7
CASSRNTGEQYF
TGTGCCAGCAGCCGTAACACAGGGGAGCAGTACTTC
>.|TRBV5-4|16|.|TRBJ2-2
CASSLGRVGNTGELFF
TGTGCCAGCAGTTTGGGGCGGGTCGGGAACACCGGGGAGCTGTTTTTT
>.|TRBV5-1|14|TRBD1|TRBJ1-2
CASSPLTGGEGYTF
TGCGCCAGCAGCCCTCTGACAGGGGGTGAGGGCTACACCTTC
>.|TRBV4-1|18|.|TRBJ1-5
CASSQRGGIIGGNQPQHF
TGCGCCAGCAGCCAAAGAGGTGGTATTATAGGGGGCAATCAGCCCCAGCATTTT